This T cell receptor beta chain was identified during a study of T-cell memory formation after mild COVID-19 (dated by TCRdb to about 2021). As for the study more broadly: TCR sequence clusters from the two donors were largely donor specific. Longitudinal TCRalpha and TCRbeta repertoire sequencing tracked T-cell clones expanding and contracting after mild COVID-19 in two donors. Two young, previously healthy adult volunteers made up the cohort, one male and one female.

The trim is 2 bases for V and 0 bases for J, with a gap of 16 bases between the germline ends. According to the germline V gene, CDR1 reads SGHVS and CDR2 reads FQNEAQ. The CDR3 sequence holds 17 residues, the cysteine and phenylalanine included. The DNA shown is the 51-base CDR3, in frame from base 1. Ficoll-Paque density gradient centrifugation was the method used to isolate PBMCs. General study outcomes and caveats: Contracting CD4+ clones were located mainly in the CM and EM memory subsets, whereas CD8+ clones were found to be enriched in EMRA. SARS-CoV-2 specificity of the second-wave clones peaking on day 37 was not confirmed. The detection of some responding clones in pre-infection memory suggests that pre-existing cross-reactive memory T cells joined the SARS-CoV-2 response. Clones that contracted from day 15 to 85 showed balanced CD4/CD8 phenotypes, whereas a second wave of clones that expanded from day 15 to 37 leaned towards CD4+. The study covered only a couple of mild cases, and larger cohorts including severe cases with pre-infection samples were considered necessary.

Data came from an Illumina NovaSeq 6000. TCRalpha and TCRbeta cDNA libraries were built by 5'RACE with constant-segment primers, adding sample barcodes and unique molecular identifiers. RNA was extracted from every sample with Trizol reagent. Libraries were amplified in two PCR steps, with a second sample barcode and Illumina TruSeq adapters added in the second step. Libraries were sequenced on an Illumina NovaSeq with 2 x 150 bp paired-end reads. The authors' pipeline ran thus. The reads were demultiplexed and collapsed into UMI-guided consensus sequences using migec v1.2.7. Using mixcr v2.1.11, UMI consensuses were aligned to TRA and TRB V and J templates and then assembled into clonotypes. A clonotype was counted as expanded or contracted only when both edgeR and NoisET called the clonotype significant, with the noise models trained on biological replicates. For edgeR calls, a false discovery rate-adjusted p below 0.01 and a log2 fold-change threshold of 1 were applied. As an exploratory analysis of dynamics, max-normalized trajectories of the 1000 most abundant clonotypes were examined with PCA combined with hierarchical clustering. Separately sequenced CD4+ and CD8+ repertoires were used to assign the CD4 or CD8 phenotype of responding clones. TCRdb reprocessed the public reads (quality trimming at Q25 with fastp, clone calling with MiXCR) and kept in-frame beta chains. Every CDR3 protein is listed once, alongside the most common genes and DNA of its rows. TCRdb's processing, not the study's, gives the V and J calls here. The sample profile shows under 40,000 distinct CDR3 sequences; roughly 6.1% of them were found once. The ten largest clones take up 0.65% to 0.9% of the sample.

This clonotype was observed at least ten times. This receptor's antigen is unknown. It has no much larger one-base neighbor in the sample; base qualities were not kept. Sequencing input: PBMCs or a T cell subset sorted from them (not recorded which). The sequence is built from TRBV7-8 and TRBJ2-5; the D gene cannot be resolved reliably. This TCR was recovered from an adult who had mild COVID-19 (a few samples of this study predate the infection). The sample titles of this study are shuffled in the database, so cell type and time point are left out. The bases are TGTGCCAGCAGCTTAAGAGTCGACATCCTTAACCAAGAGACCCAGTACTTC. Its protein is CASSLRVDILNQETQYF.